What follows is one T cell receptor (beta chain) and its context. Data came from immunoSEQ multiplex PCR; TCRdb stores just in-frame clones and leaves some out. Of around 21,000 clones in the sample, approximately 89% were seen once. Germline lookup yields CDR1 MGHRA and CDR2 YSYEKL. The CDR3 is 16 amino acids. With 0 bases removed from V and 0 bases from J, the gap between germline ends came to 11 bases. The sample is drawn from a study of PD-1 and CTLA-4 blockade in melanoma. The sample here was CD8+ T cells from peripheral blood, taken before anti-PD-1 treatment. The rearrangement uses TRBV4-1 and TRBJ1-2; unclear D gene. This TCR derives from a human donor with melanoma. CDR3 sequence reads: CASSQDRGGPNYGYTF. CDR3 in DNA: TGCGCCAGCAGCCAAGATCGGGGAGGGCCTAACTATGGCTACACCTTC.